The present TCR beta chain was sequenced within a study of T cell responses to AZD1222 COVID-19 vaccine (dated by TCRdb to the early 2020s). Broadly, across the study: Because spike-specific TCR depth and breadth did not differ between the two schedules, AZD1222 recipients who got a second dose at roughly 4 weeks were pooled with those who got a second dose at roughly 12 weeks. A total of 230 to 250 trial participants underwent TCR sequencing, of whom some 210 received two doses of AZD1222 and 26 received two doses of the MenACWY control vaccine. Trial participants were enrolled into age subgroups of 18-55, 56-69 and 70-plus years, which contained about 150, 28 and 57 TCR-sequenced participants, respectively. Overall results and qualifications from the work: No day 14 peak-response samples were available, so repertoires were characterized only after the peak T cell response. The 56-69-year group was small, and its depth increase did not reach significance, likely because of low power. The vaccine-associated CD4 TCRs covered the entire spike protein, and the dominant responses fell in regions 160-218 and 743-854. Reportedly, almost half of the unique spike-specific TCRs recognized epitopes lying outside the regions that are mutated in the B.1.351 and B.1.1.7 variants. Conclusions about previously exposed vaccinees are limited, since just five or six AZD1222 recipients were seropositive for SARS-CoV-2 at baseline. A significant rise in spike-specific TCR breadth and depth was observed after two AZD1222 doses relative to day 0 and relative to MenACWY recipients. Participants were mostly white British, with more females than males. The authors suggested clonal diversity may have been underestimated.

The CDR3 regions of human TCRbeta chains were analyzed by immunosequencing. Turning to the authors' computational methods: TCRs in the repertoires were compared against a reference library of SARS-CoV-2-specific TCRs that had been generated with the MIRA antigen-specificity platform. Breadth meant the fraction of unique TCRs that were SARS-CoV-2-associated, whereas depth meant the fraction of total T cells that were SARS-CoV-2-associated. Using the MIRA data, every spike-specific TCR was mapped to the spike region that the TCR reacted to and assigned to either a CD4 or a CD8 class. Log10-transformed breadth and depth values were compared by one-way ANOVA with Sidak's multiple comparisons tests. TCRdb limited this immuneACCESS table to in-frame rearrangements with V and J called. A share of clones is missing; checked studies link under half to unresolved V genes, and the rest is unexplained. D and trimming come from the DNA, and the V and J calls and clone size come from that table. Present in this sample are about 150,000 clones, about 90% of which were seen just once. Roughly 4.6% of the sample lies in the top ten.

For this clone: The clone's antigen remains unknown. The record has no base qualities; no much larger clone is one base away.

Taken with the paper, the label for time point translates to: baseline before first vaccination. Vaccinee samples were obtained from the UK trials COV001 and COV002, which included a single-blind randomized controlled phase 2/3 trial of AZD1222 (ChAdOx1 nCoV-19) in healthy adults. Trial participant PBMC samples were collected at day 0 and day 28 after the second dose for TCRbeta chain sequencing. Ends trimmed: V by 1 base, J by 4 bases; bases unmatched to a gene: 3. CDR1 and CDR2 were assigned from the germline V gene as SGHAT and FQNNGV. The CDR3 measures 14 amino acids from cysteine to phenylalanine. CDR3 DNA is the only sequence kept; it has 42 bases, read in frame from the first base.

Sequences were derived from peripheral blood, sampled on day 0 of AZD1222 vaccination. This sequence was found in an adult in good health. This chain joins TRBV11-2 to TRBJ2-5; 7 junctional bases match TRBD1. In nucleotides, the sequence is TGTGCCAGCAGCTTAGGACAGGGTGTAGAGACCCAGTACTTC. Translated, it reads CASSLGQGVETQYF.